A selection of T cell receptor beta chains follows, all from one sample in a study of response to subunit inactivated influenza vaccine. Via MiXCR, TCRdb re-called the RT-PCR reads, giving one row per CDR3 protein. The table records roughly 630,000 distinct CDR3 sequences, 14% of them present only once. The material sequenced was PBMCs from blood, taken approximately 15 days before vaccination. These receptors all come from a man aged 50 or older who received an inactivated influenza vaccine. The CDR3 runs from the conserved cysteine through the conserved F or W. The D gene is left open where the match is weak. Size is stated for part of the rows, as once, few or many counts, or as a class when the clone is expanded.

clone_size,j_call,d_call,v_call,cdr3_length,cdr3_aa,cdr3_nt
NA,TRBJ2-1,NA,TRBV7-2,14,CASSGRTLYNEQFF,TGTGCCAGCAGCGGTCGGACGCTTTACAATGAGCAGTTCTTC
NA,TRBJ1-1,NA,TRBV29-1,12,CSVVYGGTEAFF,TGCAGCGTTGTGTACGGGGGGACTGAAGCTTTCTTT
few,TRBJ2-1,NA,TRBV5-1,14,CASSLWVGNNEQFF,TGCGCCAGCAGCTTGTGGGTGGGAAACAATGAGCAGTTCTTC
few,TRBJ1-6,TRBD1,TRBV7-2,15,CASSSGTGWNSPLHF,TGTGCCAGCAGCTCCGGGACAGGGTGGAATTCACCCCTCCACTTT
few,TRBJ2-5,NA,TRBV20-1,14,CSAAGQSFYNRPYF,TGCAGTGCGGCCGGACAGTCCTTCTACAACCGACCGTACTTC
NA,TRBJ2-1,TRBD2,TRBV4-3,15,CASSQEASGGNEQFF,TGCGCCAGCAGCCAAGAGGCTAGCGGGGGGAATGAGCAGTTCTTC
NA,TRBJ2-1,TRBD1,TRBV20-1,14,CSARGPRGLNEQFF,TGCAGTGCTAGAGGCCCGAGGGGGCTAAATGAGCAGTTCTTC
few,TRBJ1-2,TRBD1,TRBV4-2,16,CASSHYRDRGFYGYTF,TGTGCCAGCAGCCATTACCGGGACAGGGGGTTCTATGGCTACACCTTC
few,TRBJ2-2,NA,TRBV2,15,CASRGDTSYTGELFF,TGTGCCAGCAGGGGTGATACTAGTTACACCGGGGAGCTGTTTTTT
NA,TRBJ2-6,NA,TRBV9,16,CASSVGSLSGANVLTF,TGTGCCAGCAGCGTAGGGTCCCTCTCTGGGGCCAACGTCCTGACTTTC
NA,TRBJ1-6,NA,TRBV9,14,CASSPRSGNSPLHF,TGTGCCAGCAGCCCCCGGTCAGGCAATTCACCCCTCCACTTT
many,TRBJ1-2,NA,TRBV28,14,CASMSPTRNYGYTF,TGTGCCAGCATGAGTCCTACACGGAACTATGGCTACACCTTC
many,TRBJ2-3,NA,TRBV28,15,CASSLGGGGTDTQYF,TGTGCCAGCAGTTTGGGCGGAGGGGGCACAGATACGCAGTATTTT
NA,TRBJ2-1,TRBD2,TRBV4-2,17,CASSQGGSGVPYNEQFF,TGTGCCAGCAGCCAAGGTGGTAGCGGGGTCCCCTACAATGAGCAGTTCTTC
many,TRBJ2-7,NA,TRBV12-3/TRBV12-4,11,CASSPSYEQYF,TGTGCCAGCAGTCCCTCCTACGAGCAGTACTTC
NA,TRBJ2-3,TRBD2,TRBV11-2,18,CASSLGLAGGYATDTQYF,TGTGCCAGCAGCCTGGGACTAGCGGGGGGGTACGCCACAGATACGCAGTATTTT
few,TRBJ2-1,TRBD2,TRBV5-1,15,CASSLGLAGINEQFF,TGCGCCAGCAGCTTGGGACTAGCGGGAATCAATGAGCAGTTCTTC
NA,TRBJ1-1,NA,TRBV29-1,15,CSVNVGGLGNTEAFF,TGCAGCGTGAACGTGGGGGGACTGGGGAACACTGAAGCTTTCTTT
few,TRBJ1-3,NA,TRBV30,15,CAWSWRVPSGNTIYF,TGTGCCTGGAGTTGGCGCGTACCGTCTGGAAACACCATATATTTT
NA,TRBJ2-3,NA,TRBV2,11,CASSERELQYF,TGTGCCAGCAGTGAAAGGGAGTTACAGTATTTT
NA,TRBJ2-6,NA,TRBV7-9,15,CASSNGRDRANVLTF,TGTGCCAGCAGCAACGGCCGGGACAGGGCCAACGTCCTGACTTTC
NA,TRBJ1-6,NA,TRBV5-1,16,CASSLTGGASNSPLHF,TGCGCCAGCAGCTTGACGGGGGGCGCGAGTAATTCACCCCTCCACTTT
NA,TRBJ2-1,TRBD2,TRBV4-3,16,CASSQDALAGWNEQFF,TGCGCCAGCAGCCAAGATGCGCTAGCGGGATGGAATGAGCAGTTCTTC
few,TRBJ2-7,TRBD2,TRBV29-1,13,CSAHSSGGHEQYF,TGCAGCGCCCACTCGTCGGGGGGACACGAGCAGTACTTC
few,TRBJ1-3,TRBD1,TRBV12-3/TRBV12-4,14,CASSFADRVFTIYF,TGTGCCAGCAGTTTCGCGGACAGGGTATTCACCATATATTTT
many,TRBJ2-7,TRBD1,TRBV5-1,14,CASSLGDRAYEQYF,TGTGCCAGCAGCTTAGGGGACAGGGCCTACGAGCAGTACTTC
few,TRBJ2-3,TRBD2,TRBV11-2,19,CASSRTRALAGGPTDTQYF,TGTGCCAGCAGCCGTACAAGGGCACTAGCGGGGGGGCCCACAGATACGCAGTATTTT
NA,TRBJ1-1,NA,TRBV6-2/TRBV6-3,11,CASSYGGKAFF,TGTGCCAGCAGTTACGGAGGGAAGGCTTTCTTT
few,TRBJ2-7,NA,TRBV3-1,15,CASSPWTASSYEQYF,TGTGCCAGCAGCCCCTGGACAGCCAGCTCCTACGAGCAGTACTTC
NA,TRBJ2-3,TRBD2,TRBV12-3/TRBV12-4,15,CASSLRLARTDTQYF,TGTGCCAGCAGTTTAAGACTAGCGCGCACAGATACGCAGTATTTT
few,TRBJ2-3,NA,TRBV25-1,15,CASSASGTSTDTQYF,TGTGCCAGCAGTGCTTCCGGGACTAGCACAGATACGCAGTATTTT
many,TRBJ2-2,NA,TRBV20-1,12,CSARSDTGELFF,TGCAGTGCTAGATCGGACACCGGGGAGCTGTTTTTT
few,TRBJ2-1,TRBD2,TRBV20-1,16,CSAAAGGSSSYNEQFF,TGCAGTGCGGCAGCGGGAGGGTCTAGCTCCTACAATGAGCAGTTCTTC
many,TRBJ2-7,NA,TRBV29-1,14,CSVDVGASSYEQYF,TGCAGCGTTGATGTTGGGGCCAGTTCCTACGAGCAGTACTTC
few,TRBJ1-1,NA,TRBV15,13,CATSTQMNTEAFF,TGTGCCACCAGCACACAGATGAACACTGAAGCTTTCTTT
many,TRBJ2-2,TRBD2,TRBV15,14,CATVDGGYTGELFF,TGTGCCACCGTCGACGGGGGGTACACCGGGGAGCTGTTTTTT
few,TRBJ2-3,TRBD2,TRBV27,15,CASSLTSGSSDTQYF,TGTGCCAGCAGTCTAACTAGCGGGAGCTCAGATACGCAGTATTTT
few,TRBJ1-6,NA,TRBV28,12,CGVESYNSPLHF,TGTGGGGTGGAATCCTATAATTCACCCCTCCACTTT
once,TRBJ2-3,NA,TRBV12-3/TRBV12-4,14,CASSLTLGVDTQCF,TGTGCCAGCAGTTTAACGCTGGGTGTGGATACGCAGTGTTTT
few,TRBJ2-1,NA,TRBV15,11,CATSRDYEQFF,TGTGCCACCAGCAGAGATTACGAGCAGTTCTTC
few,TRBJ2-7,NA,TRBV6-6,13,CASSSVRAYEQYF,TGTGCCAGCAGTTCGGTGCGGGCCTACGAGCAGTACTTC
few,TRBJ2-6,NA,TRBV11-2,18,CASRTGAYASSGANVLTF,TGTGCCAGCCGCACGGGGGCATATGCGAGCTCTGGGGCCAACGTCCTGACTTTC
few,TRBJ2-1,TRBD2,TRBV4-3,16,CASSQLLAGALDEQFF,TGCGCCAGCAGCCAACTACTAGCGGGGGCGCTCGATGAGCAGTTCTTC
many,TRBJ1-5,NA,TRBV12-3/TRBV12-4,14,CASSLLQSNQPQHF,TGTGCCAGCAGTTTATTACAGAGCAATCAGCCCCAGCATTTT
NA,TRBJ2-1,TRBD2,TRBV3-1,17,CASSQVFRLAVYNEQFF,TGTGCCAGCAGCCAAGTCTTCAGGCTAGCGGTCTACAATGAGCAGTTCTTC
few,TRBJ2-1,TRBD2,TRBV5-6,15,CASSLVSSGGNEQFF,TGTGCCAGCAGCTTGGTTTCTAGCGGGGGTAATGAGCAGTTCTTC
NA,TRBJ2-1,NA,TRBV7-2,13,CASSLGARYEQFF,TGTGCCAGCAGCTTAGGGGCGCGGTATGAGCAGTTCTTC
few,TRBJ2-5,NA,TRBV7-2,14,CASSKYSLEETQYF,TGTGCCAGCAGCAAGTACAGCCTGGAGGAGACCCAGTACTTC
NA,TRBJ2-1,NA,TRBV5-1,12,CASSQEEGEQFF,TGCGCCAGCAGCCAGGAAGAGGGTGAGCAGTTCTTC
few,TRBJ2-1,NA,TRBV5-1,16,CASSLSSGNYYNEQFF,TGCGCCAGCAGCTTGTCCTCGGGGAACTACTACAATGAGCAGTTCTTC
many,TRBJ2-1,TRBD2,TRBV2,14,CASRFRLAVNEQFF,TGTGCCAGCAGATTTAGACTAGCGGTAAATGAGCAGTTCTTC
NA,TRBJ2-1,TRBD2,TRBV9,15,CASSVSSGVFNEQFF,TGTGCCAGCAGCGTATCTAGCGGGGTTTTCAATGAGCAGTTCTTC
few,TRBJ2-7,NA,TRBV7-8,11,CASSQRAEQYF,TGTGCCAGCAGCCAAAGAGCCGAGCAGTACTTC
NA,TRBJ1-1,NA,TRBV12-3/TRBV12-4,15,CASSPQGRTNTEAFF,TGTGCCAGCAGTCCCCAGGGACGGACGAACACTGAAGCTTTCTTT
NA,TRBJ2-1,TRBD1,TRBV10-3,16,CAISAGQGPTYNEQFF,TGTGCCATCAGTGCGGGACAGGGCCCGACCTACAATGAGCAGTTCTTC
NA,TRBJ2-5,TRBD1,TRBV9,14,CASSPGQGWETQYF,TGTGCCAGCAGCCCTGGACAGGGGTGGGAGACCCAGTACTTC
many,TRBJ2-3,TRBD2,TRBV20-1,17,CSAKGTSGRAGTDTQYF,TGCAGTGCTAAAGGGACTAGCGGGAGGGCCGGAACAGATACGCAGTATTTT
few,TRBJ2-1,NA,TRBV24-1,16,CATSGKRTSSYNEQFF,TGTGCCACCAGTGGGAAGCGGACGAGCTCCTACAATGAGCAGTTCTTC